This T cell receptor beta chain was identified in a study of blood T cell repertoires in COVID-19. The data were produced by immunoSEQ multiplex PCR, yet TCRdb's version contains in-frame clones alone and is incomplete. The data contain under 550,000 clones, 70% to 90% of them singletons. Trimming cost V 7 bases and J 1 base, with 12 bases left between them. Germline lookup yields CDR1 LNHDA and CDR2 SQIVND (reference sequence). The CDR3 has 14 residues. Those enrolled in Seattle joined during active infection and were followed longitudinally afterward. The V call is TRBV19, the J call TRBJ2-3; TRBD2 is a possible D gene (6 bases). The sequencing input was peripheral blood. This receptor was identified in a young man with COVID-19, enrolled during active disease. CDR3 amino acids: CASTEGLRTDTQYF. The DNA for the CDR3 is TGTGCCAGTACGGAGGGACTGCGCACAGATACGCAGTATTTT.